The next 9 T cell receptor beta chains were all read from a single sample in a study of regulatory T cells in long-lasting Graves disease. The time point: persistent/refractory GD, antithyroid drugs over 5 years with positive TRAb. Researchers made the TCR library from RNA that was extracted from PBMCs. In building TCR beta libraries, iRepertoire HTBI primers were used together with Arm-PCR of CDR3 regions. MiXCR, applied by TCRdb to the multiplex PCR reads, yields one record per CDR3 protein. The sample holds about 460,000 distinct CDR3 sequences; about 20% are singletons and the top ten take around 13%. The input for sequencing was peripheral blood mononuclear cells (PBMCs), taken when the disease was refractory, from a patient treated with antithyroid drugs. Receptors were obtained from a female donor with Graves disease.

This clonotype has ten or more counts. The chain uses TRBV12-3 or TRBV12-4 and TRBJ1-2; no clear D. Trimming cost V 1 base and J 3 bases, with 3 bases left between them. The CDR3 spans 12 residues. The CDR3 DNA is TGTGCCAGCAGTTTAGACTACTATGGCTACACCTTC. As protein: CASSLDYYGYTF.

This clonotype was observed at least ten times. This chain joins TRBV2 and TRBJ2-7; TRBD2 agrees at 14 bases. There are 14 residues in the CDR3. Trimming at V came to 7 bases and at J to 5 bases, leaving 4 bases not matched to a gene. Germline lookup yields CDR1 SNHLY and CDR2 FYNNEI. The CDR3 loop is CASIGTSGRDEQYF. The CDR3 DNA sequence: TGTGCCAGCATTGGGACTAGCGGGAGAGACGAGCAGTACTTC. Based on the CDR3 plus reference TRBV2 and TRBJ2-7, the full variable domain is EPEVTQTPSHQVTQMGQEVILRCVPISNHLYFYWYRQILGQKVEFLVSFYNNEISEKSEIFDDQFSVERPDGSNFTLKIRSTKLEDSAMYFCASIGTSGRDEQYFGPGTRLTVT.

The table lists this clonotype with a few counts. The chain combines TRBV27 with TRBJ2-7, with 12 bases that match TRBD2. The CDR3 is 16 amino acids. V lost 3 bases to trimming and J lost 4 bases; unmatched junction nucleotides: 7. Germline loops: CDR1 MNHEY, CDR2 SMNVEV (reference sequence). CDR3 sequence (DNA): TGTGCCAGCAGTTTGTGGGCTAGCGGGAGGGGGTACGAGCAGTACTTC. This gives the protein CASSLWASGRGYEQYF.

This clonotype has a count of ten or more. This chain joins TRBV28 and TRBJ2-7, with 8 bases aligning to TRBD2. This CDR3 contains 16 residues. CDR1 and CDR2 from the germline V gene are MDHEN and SYDVKM. After removal of 8 bases from V and 4 bases from J, the junction contained 16 bases not matched to a gene. The DNA of the CDR3 is TGTGCCAGCCGAGCCTCACTAGCGGCCTCCCCGTACGAGCAGTACTTC. It translates to CASRASLAASPYEQYF.

This chain links TRBV10-3 with TRBJ1-2; D is unresolved. Looked up from germline, CDR1 is ENHRY and CDR2 is SYGVKD. This CDR3 spans 17 amino acids. V lost 3 bases and J 4 bases, leaving 21 bases between the germline ends. CDR3 protein: CAISDATATAASYGYTF. In DNA, the CDR3 is TGTGCCATCAGTGACGCGACGGCCACTGCGGCCTCCTATGGCTACACCTTC.

This clonotype was counted ten times or more. The V gene is TRBV6-1, the J gene TRBJ1-5, with D perhaps matching TRBD1 (6 bases). CDR3 length equals 16 residues. Germline CDR1 MNHNS, CDR2 SASEGT. V lost 6 bases and J 2 bases, leaving 17 bases between the germline ends. The CDR3 DNA follows: TGTGCCAGCAGCCTTCAGGGGCAGGTCGGCAATCAGCCCCAGCATTTT. It is translated as CASSLQGQVGNQPQHF.

This clonotype appeared many times. The chain employs TRBV7-2 and TRBJ2-5; tentative D call: TRBD1 (6 bases). V was shortened by 6 bases and J by 0 bases, with 14 bases between the two germline ends. This CDR3 is built from 15 residues. Germline CDR1 reads SGHTA; CDR2 reads FQGNSA. CDR3 residues: CASRPQGTYQETQYF. Here the CDR3 DNA reads TGTGCCAGCAGACCACAGGGTACCTACCAAGAGACCCAGTACTTC.

The sample holds a few counts of this clonotype. CDR3 bases: TGCGCCAGCAGCCAAGATCTGGCCCAGGGGTCCTACGAGCAGTACTTC. It specifies CASSQDLAQGSYEQYF. V usage is TRBV4-3 and J usage is TRBJ2-7, with TRBD1 as a possible D gene (6 bases). Germline lookup yields CDR1 LGHNA and CDR2 YSLEER. The germline V and J ends were trimmed by 0 bases and 1 base, with 13 bases remaining between them. The length of the CDR3 is 16 residues.

This clonotype came up many times. The chain combines TRBV3-1 with TRBJ2-5; D is perhaps TRBD2 (5 bases). Germline V gives CDR1 LGHDT, CDR2 YNNKEL (reference sequence). Trimming removed 1 base at V and 4 bases at J, with 10 bases between. This CDR3 region has 14 residues. CDR3 sequence: CASSQGTEGETQYF. The CDR3, as DNA: TGTGCCAGCAGCCAAGGCACCGAGGGAGAGACCCAGTACTTC.